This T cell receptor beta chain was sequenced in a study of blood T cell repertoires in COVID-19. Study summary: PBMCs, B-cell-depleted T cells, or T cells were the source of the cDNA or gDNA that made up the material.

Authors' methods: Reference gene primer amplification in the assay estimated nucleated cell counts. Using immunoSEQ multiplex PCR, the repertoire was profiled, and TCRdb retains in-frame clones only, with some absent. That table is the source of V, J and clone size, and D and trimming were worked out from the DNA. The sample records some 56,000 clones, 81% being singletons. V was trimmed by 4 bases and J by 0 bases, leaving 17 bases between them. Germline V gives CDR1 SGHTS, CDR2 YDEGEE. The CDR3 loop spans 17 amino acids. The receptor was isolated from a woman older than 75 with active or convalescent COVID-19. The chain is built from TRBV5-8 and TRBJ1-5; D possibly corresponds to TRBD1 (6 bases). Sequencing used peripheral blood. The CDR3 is CASSVGGGGYSNQPQHF. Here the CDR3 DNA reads TGTGCCAGCAGCGTGGGGGGCGGCGGATATAGCAATCAGCCCCAGCATTTT.